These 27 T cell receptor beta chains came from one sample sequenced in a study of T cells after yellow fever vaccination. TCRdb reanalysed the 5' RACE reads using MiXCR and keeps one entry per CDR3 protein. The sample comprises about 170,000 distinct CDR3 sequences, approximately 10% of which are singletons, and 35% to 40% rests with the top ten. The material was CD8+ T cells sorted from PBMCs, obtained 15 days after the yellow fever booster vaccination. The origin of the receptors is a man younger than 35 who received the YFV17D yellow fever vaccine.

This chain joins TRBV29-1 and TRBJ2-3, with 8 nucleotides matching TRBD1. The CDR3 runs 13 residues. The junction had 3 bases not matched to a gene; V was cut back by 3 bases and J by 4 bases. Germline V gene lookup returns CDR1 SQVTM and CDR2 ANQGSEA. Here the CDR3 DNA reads TGCAGCGTTGATGACAGGGGCCCAGATACGCAGTATTTT. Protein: CSVDDRGPDTQYF.

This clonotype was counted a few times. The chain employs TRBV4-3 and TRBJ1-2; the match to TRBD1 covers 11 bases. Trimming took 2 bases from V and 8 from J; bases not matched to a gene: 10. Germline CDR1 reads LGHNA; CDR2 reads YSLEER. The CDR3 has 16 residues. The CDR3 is CASSQRAFGTGGGYTF. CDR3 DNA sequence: TGCGCCAGCAGCCAACGGGCGTTTGGGACAGGGGGAGGCTACACCTTC.

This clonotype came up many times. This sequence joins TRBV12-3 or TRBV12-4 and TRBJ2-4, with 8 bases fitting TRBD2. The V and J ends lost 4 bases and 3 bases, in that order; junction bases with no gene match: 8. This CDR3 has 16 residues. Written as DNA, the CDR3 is TGTGCCAGCAGTTCGGCCCCCGGGGGGGTCAAAAACATTCAGTACTTC. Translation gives CASSSAPGGVKNIQYF.

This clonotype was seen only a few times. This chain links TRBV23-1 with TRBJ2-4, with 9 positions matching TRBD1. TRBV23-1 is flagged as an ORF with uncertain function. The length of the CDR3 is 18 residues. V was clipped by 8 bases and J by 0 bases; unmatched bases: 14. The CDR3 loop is CASGRTGATALAKNIQYF. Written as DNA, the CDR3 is TGCGCCAGCGGGAGGACAGGGGCCACGGCCCTAGCCAAAAACATTCAGTACTTC.

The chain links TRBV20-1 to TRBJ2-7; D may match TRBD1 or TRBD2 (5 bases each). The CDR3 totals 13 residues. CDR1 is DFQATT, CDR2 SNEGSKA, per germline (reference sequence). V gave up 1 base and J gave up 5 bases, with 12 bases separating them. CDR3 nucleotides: TGCAGTGCTAGAGCCTGGGGGTTCCACGAGCAGTACTTC. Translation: CSARAWGFHEQYF.

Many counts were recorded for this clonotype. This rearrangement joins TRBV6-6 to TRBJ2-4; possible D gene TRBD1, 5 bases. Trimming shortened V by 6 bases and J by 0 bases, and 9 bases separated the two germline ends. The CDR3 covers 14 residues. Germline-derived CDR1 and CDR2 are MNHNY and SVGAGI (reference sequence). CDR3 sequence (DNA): TGTGCCAGCAGAGACAGACTAGCCAAAAACATTCAGTACTTC. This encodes CASRDRLAKNIQYF.

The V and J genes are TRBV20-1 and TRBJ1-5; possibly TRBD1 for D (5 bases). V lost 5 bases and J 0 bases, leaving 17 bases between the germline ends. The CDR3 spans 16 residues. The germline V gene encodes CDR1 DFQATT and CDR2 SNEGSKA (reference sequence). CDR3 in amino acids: CSAQPGLEISNQPQHF. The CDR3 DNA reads TGCAGTGCTCAGCCGGGACTGGAGATTAGCAATCAGCCCCAGCATTTT.

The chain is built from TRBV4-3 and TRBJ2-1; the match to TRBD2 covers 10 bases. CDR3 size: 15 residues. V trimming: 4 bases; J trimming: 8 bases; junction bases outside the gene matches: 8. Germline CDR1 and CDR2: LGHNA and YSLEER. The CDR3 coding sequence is TGCGCCAGCAGCCCTAAAGCGGGGGGGATGGATGAGCAGTTCTTC. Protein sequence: CASSPKAGGMDEQFF.

Here the CDR3 DNA reads TGTGCCAGCAAACAGGGGGGAACCGGGGAGCTGTTTTTT. Amino acids: CASKQGGTGELFF. The rearrangement links TRBV7-2 to TRBJ2-2, with 8 bases identical to TRBD1. V lost 7 bases, J lost 5 bases, and 3 bases stayed unmatched. The germline V gene encodes CDR1 SGHTA and CDR2 FQGNSA. The CDR3 contains 13 residues.

DNA of the CDR3: TGTGCCAGCAGTTACCCGGACCAGGAGCAGTACGTC. Protein sequence: CASSYPDQEQYV. The rearrangement links TRBV28 to TRBJ2-7; the D is unclear. The CDR3 loop spans 12 amino acids. Looked up from germline, CDR1 is MDHEN and CDR2 is SYDVKM. The germline V and J ends were trimmed by 4 bases and 7 bases, with 11 bases remaining between them.

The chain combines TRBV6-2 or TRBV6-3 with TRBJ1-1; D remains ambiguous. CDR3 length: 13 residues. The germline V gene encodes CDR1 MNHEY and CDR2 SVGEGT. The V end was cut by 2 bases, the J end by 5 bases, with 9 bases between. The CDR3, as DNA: TGTGCCAGCAGTTACGCTCTACGGACTGAAGCTTTCTTT. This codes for CASSYALRTEAFF.

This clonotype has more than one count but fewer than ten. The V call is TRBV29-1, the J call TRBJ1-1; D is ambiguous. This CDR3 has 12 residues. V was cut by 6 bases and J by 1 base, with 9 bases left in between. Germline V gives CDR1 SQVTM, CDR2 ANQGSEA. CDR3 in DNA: TGCAGCGTCCTACAGTGGAACACTGAAGCTTTCTTT. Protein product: CSVLQWNTEAFF.

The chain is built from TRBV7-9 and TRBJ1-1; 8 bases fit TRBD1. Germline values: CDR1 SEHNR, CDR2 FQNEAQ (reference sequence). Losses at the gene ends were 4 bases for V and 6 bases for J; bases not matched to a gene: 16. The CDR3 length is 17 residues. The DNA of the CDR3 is TGTGCCAGCAGCTACCGGACAGGGAGAGCGGTGCCGGCTGAAGCTTTCTTT. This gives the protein CASSYRTGRAVPAEAFF.

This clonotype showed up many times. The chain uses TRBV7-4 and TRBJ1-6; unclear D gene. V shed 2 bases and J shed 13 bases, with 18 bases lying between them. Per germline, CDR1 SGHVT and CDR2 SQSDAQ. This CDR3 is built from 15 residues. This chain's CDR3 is CASSLSPSGSHPLHF. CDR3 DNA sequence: TGTGCCAGCAGCTTAAGCCCCAGTGGGAGTCACCCCCTCCACTTT.

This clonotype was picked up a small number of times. CDR3 coding DNA: TGCGCCAGCAGCCAATCGCCGATCTATAATTCACCCCTCCACTTT. Protein product: CASSQSPIYNSPLHF. The chain combines TRBV4-3 with TRBJ1-6; no reliable D call. V gave up 2 bases and J gave up 3 bases, with 8 bases separating them. CDR1 is LGHNA, CDR2 YSLEER, per germline. This CDR3 region has 15 residues.

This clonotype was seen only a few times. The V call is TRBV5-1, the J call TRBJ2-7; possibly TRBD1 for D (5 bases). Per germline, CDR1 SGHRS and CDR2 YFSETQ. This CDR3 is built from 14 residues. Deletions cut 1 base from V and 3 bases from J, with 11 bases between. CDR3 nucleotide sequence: TGCGCCAGCAGCTTGAACAGGAAAAACTACGAGCAGTACTTC. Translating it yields CASSLNRKNYEQYF. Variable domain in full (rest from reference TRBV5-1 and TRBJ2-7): KAGVTQTPRYLIKTRGQQVTLSCSPISGHRSVSWYQQTPGQGLQFLFEYFSETQRNKGNFPGRFSGRQFSNSRSEMNVSTLELGDSALYLCASSLNRKNYEQYFGPGTRLTVT.

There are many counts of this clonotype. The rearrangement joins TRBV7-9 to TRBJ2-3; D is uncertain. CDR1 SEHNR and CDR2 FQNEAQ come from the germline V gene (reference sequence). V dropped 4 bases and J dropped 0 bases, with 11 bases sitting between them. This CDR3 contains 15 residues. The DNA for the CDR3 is TGTGCCAGCAGCTCCCTCGGTGGCAGCACAGATACGCAGTATTTT. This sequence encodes CASSSLGGSTDTQYF.

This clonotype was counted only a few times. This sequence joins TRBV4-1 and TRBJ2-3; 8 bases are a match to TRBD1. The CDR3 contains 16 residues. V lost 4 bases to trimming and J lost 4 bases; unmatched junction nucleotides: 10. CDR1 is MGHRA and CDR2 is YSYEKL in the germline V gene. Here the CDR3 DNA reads TGCGCCAGCAGCCTCGAGACAGGGGTTGACGCAGATACGCAGTATTTT. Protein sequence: CASSLETGVDADTQYF.

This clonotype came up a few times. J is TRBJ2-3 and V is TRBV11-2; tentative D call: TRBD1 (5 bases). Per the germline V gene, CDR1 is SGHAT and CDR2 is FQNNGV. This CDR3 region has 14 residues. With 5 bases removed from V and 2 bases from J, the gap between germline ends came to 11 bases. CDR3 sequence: CASSQGRATDTQYF. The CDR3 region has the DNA TGTGCCAGCAGCCAGGGCAGGGCCACAGATACGCAGTATTTT.

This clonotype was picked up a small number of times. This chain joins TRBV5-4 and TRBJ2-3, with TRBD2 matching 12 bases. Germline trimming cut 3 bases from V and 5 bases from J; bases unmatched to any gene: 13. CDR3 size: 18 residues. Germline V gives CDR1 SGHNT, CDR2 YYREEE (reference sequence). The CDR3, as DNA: TGTGCCAGCAGCTCCAGCTCAGGACTAGCGGGGCATAGAGATACGCAGTATTTT. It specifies CASSSSSGLAGHRDTQYF.

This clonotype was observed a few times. The CDR3 sequence is CASSLGSDEAFF. CDR3 in DNA: TGTGCCAGCAGCTTGGGGTCGGACGAAGCTTTCTTT. The V gene is TRBV5-4, the J gene TRBJ1-1; D uncertain. The V end was cut by 0 bases, the J end by 8 bases, with 8 bases between. CDR1 is SGHNT and CDR2 is YYREEE in the germline V gene (reference sequence). The CDR3 spans 12 residues.

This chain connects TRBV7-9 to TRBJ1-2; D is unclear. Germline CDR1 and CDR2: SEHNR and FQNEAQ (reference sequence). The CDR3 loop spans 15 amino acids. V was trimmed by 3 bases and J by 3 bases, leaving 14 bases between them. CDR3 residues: CASSLVELPYYGYTF. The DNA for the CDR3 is TGTGCCAGCAGCTTGGTAGAGTTACCTTACTATGGCTACACCTTC.

CDR3 DNA: TGTGCCAGCAGCCTGGGGACTCATCAGCCCCAGCATTTT. Amino acid sequence: CASSLGTHQPQHF. This chain uses TRBV12-3 or TRBV12-4 with TRBJ1-5, with D maybe TRBD1 (5 bases). CDR3 size: 13 residues. V lost 6 bases and J 5 bases, leaving 11 bases between the germline ends.

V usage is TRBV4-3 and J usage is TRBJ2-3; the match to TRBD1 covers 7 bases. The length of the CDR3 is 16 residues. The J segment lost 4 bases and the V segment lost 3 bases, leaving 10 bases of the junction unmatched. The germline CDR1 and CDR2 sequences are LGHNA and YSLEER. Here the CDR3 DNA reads TGCGCCAGCAGCCAGAGGGACAGCGGAACGGCAGATACGCAGTATTTT. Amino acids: CASSQRDSGTADTQYF.

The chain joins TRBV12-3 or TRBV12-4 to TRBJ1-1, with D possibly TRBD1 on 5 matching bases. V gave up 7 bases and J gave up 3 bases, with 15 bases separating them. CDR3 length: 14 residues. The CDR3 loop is CASTISRDYTEAFF. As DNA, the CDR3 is TGTGCCAGCACTATTTCCAGGGATTACACTGAAGCTTTCTTT.

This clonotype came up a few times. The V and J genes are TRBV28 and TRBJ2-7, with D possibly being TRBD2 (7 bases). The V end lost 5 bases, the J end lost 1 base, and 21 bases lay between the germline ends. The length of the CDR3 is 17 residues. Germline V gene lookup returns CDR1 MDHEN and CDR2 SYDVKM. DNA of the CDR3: TGTGCCAGCAGTCCAAGGGGGGGCAGCTACGGGTCCTACGAGCAGTACGTC. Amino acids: CASSPRGGSYGSYEQYV.

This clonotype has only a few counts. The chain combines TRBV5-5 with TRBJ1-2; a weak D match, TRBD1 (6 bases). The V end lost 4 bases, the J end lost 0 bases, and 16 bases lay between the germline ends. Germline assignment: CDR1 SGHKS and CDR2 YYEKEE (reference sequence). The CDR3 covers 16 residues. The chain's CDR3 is CASSLLTGTTNYGYTF. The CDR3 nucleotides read TGTGCCAGCAGCCTCCTGACAGGAACTACTAACTATGGCTACACCTTC.